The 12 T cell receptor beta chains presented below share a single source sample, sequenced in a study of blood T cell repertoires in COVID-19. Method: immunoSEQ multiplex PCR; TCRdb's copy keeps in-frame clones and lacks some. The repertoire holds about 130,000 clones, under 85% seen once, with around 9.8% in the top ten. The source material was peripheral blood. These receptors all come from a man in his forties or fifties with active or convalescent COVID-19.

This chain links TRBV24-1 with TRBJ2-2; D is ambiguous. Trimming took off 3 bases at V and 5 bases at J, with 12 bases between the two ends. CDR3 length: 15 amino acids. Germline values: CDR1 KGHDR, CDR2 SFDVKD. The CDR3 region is CATSDGGVGTGELFF. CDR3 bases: TGTGCCACCAGTGATGGCGGCGTGGGTACCGGGGAGCTGTTTTTT.

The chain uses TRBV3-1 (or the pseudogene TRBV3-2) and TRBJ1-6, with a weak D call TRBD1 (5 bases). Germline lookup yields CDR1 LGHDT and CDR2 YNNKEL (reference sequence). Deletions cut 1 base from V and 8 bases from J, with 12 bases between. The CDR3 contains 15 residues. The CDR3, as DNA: TGTGCCAGCAGCCAAGTATCGTCAGGGCATTCACCCCTCCACTTT. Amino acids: CASSQVSSGHSPLHF.

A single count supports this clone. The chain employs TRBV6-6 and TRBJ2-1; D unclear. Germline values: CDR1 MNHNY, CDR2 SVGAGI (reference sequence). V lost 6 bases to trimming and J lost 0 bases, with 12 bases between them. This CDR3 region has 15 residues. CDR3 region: CASRPRVSSYNEQFF. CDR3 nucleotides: TGTGCCAGCAGGCCTCGGGTAAGCTCCTACAATGAGCAGTTCTTC.

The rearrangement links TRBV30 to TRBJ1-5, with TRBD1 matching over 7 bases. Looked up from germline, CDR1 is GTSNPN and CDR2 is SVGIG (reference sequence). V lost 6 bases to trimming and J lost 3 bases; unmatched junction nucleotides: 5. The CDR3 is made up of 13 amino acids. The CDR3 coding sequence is TGTGCCTGCGGGACAGAGTCCAATCAGCCCCAGCATTTT. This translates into CACGTESNQPQHF.

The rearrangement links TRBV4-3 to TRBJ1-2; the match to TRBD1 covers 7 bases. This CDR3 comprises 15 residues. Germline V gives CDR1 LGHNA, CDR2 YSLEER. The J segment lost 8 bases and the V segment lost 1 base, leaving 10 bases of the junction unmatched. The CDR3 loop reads CASSQVNQGGGGYTF. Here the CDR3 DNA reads TGCGCCAGCAGCCAAGTAAATCAGGGGGGAGGCGGCTACACCTTC.

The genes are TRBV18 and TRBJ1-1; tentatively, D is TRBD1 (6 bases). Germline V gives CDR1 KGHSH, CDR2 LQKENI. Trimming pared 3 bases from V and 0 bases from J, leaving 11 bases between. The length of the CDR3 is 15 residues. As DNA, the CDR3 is TGTGCCAGCTCACCTCCACAGGGAATGAACACTGAAGCTTTCTTT. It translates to CASSPPQGMNTEAFF.

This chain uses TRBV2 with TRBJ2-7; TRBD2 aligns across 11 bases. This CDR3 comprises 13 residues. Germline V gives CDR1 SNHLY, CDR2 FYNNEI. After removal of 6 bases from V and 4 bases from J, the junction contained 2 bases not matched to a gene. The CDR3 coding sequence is TGTGCCAGCAGGACTAGCGGGGTATACGAGCAGTACTTC. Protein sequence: CASRTSGVYEQYF.

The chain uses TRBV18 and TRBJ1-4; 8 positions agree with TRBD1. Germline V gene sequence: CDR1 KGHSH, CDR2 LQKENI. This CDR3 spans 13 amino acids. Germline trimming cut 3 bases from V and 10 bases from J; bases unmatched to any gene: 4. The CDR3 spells CASSPDRVGKLFF. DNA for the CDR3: TGTGCCAGCTCACCGGACAGGGTGGGAAAACTGTTTTTT.

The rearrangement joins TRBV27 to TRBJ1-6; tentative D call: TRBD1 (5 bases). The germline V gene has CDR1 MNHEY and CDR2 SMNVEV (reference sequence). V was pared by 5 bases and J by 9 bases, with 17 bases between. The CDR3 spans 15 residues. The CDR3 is CASSPPRGEGSPLHF. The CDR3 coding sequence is TGTGCCAGCAGTCCCCCCCGAGGGGAGGGTTCACCCCTCCACTTT.

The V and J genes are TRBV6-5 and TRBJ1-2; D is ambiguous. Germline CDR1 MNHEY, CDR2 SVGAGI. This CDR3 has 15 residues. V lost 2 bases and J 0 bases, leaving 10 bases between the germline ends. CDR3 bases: TGTGCCAGCAGTTACCTAGGCGTAGCTAACTATGGCTACACCTTC. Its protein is CASSYLGVANYGYTF.

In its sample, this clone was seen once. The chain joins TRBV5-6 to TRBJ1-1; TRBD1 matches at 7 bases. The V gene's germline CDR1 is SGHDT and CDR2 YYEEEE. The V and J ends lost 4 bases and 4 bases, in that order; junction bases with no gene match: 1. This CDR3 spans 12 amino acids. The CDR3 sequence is CASSPGGTEAFF. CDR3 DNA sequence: TGTGCCAGCAGCCCAGGGGGCACTGAAGCTTTCTTT.

The CDR3 loop is CASSEAPRGTQYF. The CDR3 DNA is TGTGCCAGCAGTGAAGCGCCACGGGGGACCCAGTACTTC. V and J are TRBV2 and TRBJ2-5; D is possibly TRBD2 (5 bases). V was cut by 0 bases and J by 7 bases, with 9 bases left in between. The CDR3 contains 13 residues. Germline V lookup: CDR1 SNHLY, CDR2 FYNNEI. Using reference TRBV2 and TRBJ2-5 for the parts outside the CDR3, the full variable domain is EPEVTQTPSHQVTQMGQEVILRCVPISNHLYFYWYRQILGQKVEFLVSFYNNEISEKSEIFDDQFSVERPDGSNFTLKIRSTKLEDSAMYFCASSEAPRGTQYFGPGTRLLVL.